The rows below give T cell receptor beta chains drawn from one sample of a study of OX40 agonist ivuxolimab in advanced cancers. The assay was immunoSEQ multiplex PCR, and TCRdb's table has in-frame clones only and misses some. The sample records 28,000 or so clones, roughly 84% being singletons. The sample here was CD4+ or CD8+ T cells sorted from blood, taken in a trial of the OX40 agonist ivuxolimab. These TCRs come from an adult with an advanced solid tumor such as melanoma, head and neck, liver or kidney cancer. Both conserved end residues are part of each CDR3. Each record gives: V gene, J gene, D gene, CDR3 protein. The D gene is left open where the match is weak.

TRBV7-8	TRBJ2-1	.	CASSAGPGRNEQFF
TRBV5-5	TRBJ2-7	.	CASSLSGDSYEQYF
TRBV27	TRBJ2-3	.	CASSVLRTLMGTDTQYF
TRBV6-1	TRBJ2-1	.	CASSEWGEYNEQFF
TRBV6-6	TRBJ2-3	TRBD2	CASSPLGRADTQYF
TRBV29-1	TRBJ2-2	.	CSVSLANTGELFF
TRBV6-1	TRBJ2-6	.	CASSIQGGANVLTF
TRBV10-2	TRBJ2-3	.	CASSESVLRRDTQYF
TRBV28	TRBJ1-5	.	CASQLSNQPQHF
TRBV2	TRBJ1-6	.	CASSGVAVYNSPLHF
TRBV4-1	TRBJ2-1	TRBD2	CASSQRLAGGPGYNEQFF
TRBV6-5	TRBJ2-1	.	CASSYTSTYNEQFF
TRBV5-1	TRBJ1-1	.	CASSLDVREVTEAFF
TRBV6-5	TRBJ1-5	.	CASSYGAGYSNQPQHF
TRBV11-2	TRBJ2-7	.	CASSPDDSPYEQYF
TRBV23-1	TRBJ1-6	TRBD1	CASFGTAYNSPLHF
TRBV25-1	TRBJ1-2	TRBD1	CASSDTDRNYGYTF
TRBV19	TRBJ2-1	TRBD1	CASRRTGEHNEQFF
TRBV5-1	TRBJ2-2	TRBD1	CASSLAGTGANTGELFF
TRBV9	TRBJ2-3	.	CASSPGTALGPDTQYF
TRBV4-1	TRBJ1-1	.	CASSQGRDYTEAFF
TRBV6-6	TRBJ1-2	.	CASSYREGANYGYTF
TRBV27	TRBJ1-5	.	CASSFGGINQPQHF
TRBV4-3	TRBJ2-2	TRBD2	CASSQGLGGGWLGELFF
TRBV27	TRBJ2-7	.	CASSPIPSGSADEQYF
TRBV11-2	TRBJ1-1	.	CASSLTGNTEAFF
TRBV5-5	TRBJ1-5	TRBD1	CASSKTGLRGYSQPQHF
TRBV6-1	TRBJ1-1	TRBD1	CASRMTGGAAEAFF
TRBV28	TRBJ2-1	.	CASSLGTAGEQFF
TRBV5-4	TRBJ2-7	.	CASSLEQGYEQYF
TRBV19	TRBJ2-1	TRBD2	CASSIASGREGLDEQFF
TRBV4-1	TRBJ1-6	.	CASRGGEGYNSPLHF
TRBV9	TRBJ1-3	.	CASSVGGGSGNTIYF
TRBV5-4	TRBJ1-4	TRBD1	CASSVQGAAKEKLFF
TRBV6-6	TRBJ1-5	.	CASSYDVGQPQHF
TRBV2	TRBJ1-1	.	CASRQANTEAFF
TRBV29-1	TRBJ2-7	TRBD1	CSVLGQGASDEQYF
TRBV11-2	TRBJ2-3	.	CASSPNRDLIPSTDTQYF
TRBV27	TRBJ2-7	TRBD1	CASSYSGTGGYEQYF
TRBV6-5	TRBJ2-3	.	CASSLGGRTDTQYF
TRBV7-8	TRBJ2-1	TRBD2	CASSLVTGGVEQFF